One sample yielded the 15 T cell receptor beta chains listed below, sequenced in a study of CD8 T cells in Susac syndrome. Random hexamers were used to reverse transcribe the RNA input (roughly 0.5 to 1 ug). TCRdb redid the calling of the immunoSEQ multiplex PCR reads with MiXCR, one entry per CDR3 protein. The sample holds around 300,000 distinct CDR3 sequences, roughly 90% seen once. Input material: CD8+ T cells from PBMCs. The receptors originated from a human donor with multiple sclerosis.

This chain connects TRBV2 to TRBJ2-7; 8 nucleotides agree with TRBD1. The CDR3 is 13 amino acids. Germline values: CDR1 SNHLY, CDR2 FYNNEI. V shed 6 bases and J 3 bases; nucleotides not matched to a gene: 4. CDR3 nucleotide sequence: TGTGCCAGCAGGACAGGGGAGAACTACGAGCAGTACTTC. Translation: CASRTGENYEQYF.

J is TRBJ1-6 and V is TRBV28, with TRBD1 identical over 7 bases. The CDR3 runs 13 residues. V shed 7 bases and J 7 bases; nucleotides not matched to a gene: 4. Germline V CDR1 and CDR2: MDHEN, SYDVKM. The CDR3 nucleotides read TGTGCCAGCAACAGGGGTGGGAATTCACCCCTCCACTTT. Protein product: CASNRGGNSPLHF.

The chain is built from TRBV7-9 and TRBJ2-3; a possible D gene is TRBD2 (5 bases). The CDR3 is made up of 15 amino acids. The germline gives CDR1 SEHNR, CDR2 FQNEAQ (reference sequence). Trimming cost V 1 base and J 5 bases, with 13 bases left between them. CDR3 loop: CASSLGGGGGDTQYF. The CDR3 bases are TGTGCCAGCAGCTTAGGCGGCGGAGGAGGAGATACGCAGTATTTT. The full variable domain, in which reference TRBV7-9 and TRBJ2-3 provide the parts outside the CDR3, is DTGVSQNPRHKITKRGQNVTFRCDPISEHNRLYWYRQTLGQGPEFLTYFQNEAQLEKSRLLSDRFSAERPKGSFSTLEIQRTEQGDSAMYLCASSLGGGGGDTQYFGPGTRLTVL.

The chain links TRBV12-3 or TRBV12-4 to TRBJ1-5, with 7 bases that match TRBD1. The CDR3 is 18 amino acids. The V segment lost 0 bases and the J segment 0 bases; nucleotides outside the gene matches: 8. CDR3 coding DNA: TGTGCCAGCAGTTTAGCGGGGACAGAACCCTATAGCAATCAGCCCCAGCATTTT. This gives the protein CASSLAGTEPYSNQPQHF.

The chain is built from TRBV5-1 and TRBJ2-7; D call uncertain. Germline lookup yields CDR1 SGHRS and CDR2 YFSETQ. The CDR3 is 16 residues long. The ends were cut back, 1 base at V and 2 bases at J, with 16 bases in the middle. The CDR3 region is CASSLKEAPLAYEQYF. The CDR3 bases are TGCGCCAGCAGCTTGAAAGAGGCGCCCCTTGCCTACGAGCAGTACTTC.

The chain is built from TRBV6-5 and TRBJ2-1, with TRBD2 as a possible D gene (6 bases). Germline V gene sequence: CDR1 MNHEY, CDR2 SVGAGI. V lost 6 bases and J lost 9, with 21 bases in between. This CDR3 has 15 residues. The CDR3 region is CASRAPREGSTEQFF. The CDR3 DNA is TGTGCCAGCAGGGCCCCGCGGGAAGGTTCGACTGAGCAGTTCTTC.

The V and J genes are TRBV2 and TRBJ2-1; 10 nucleotides match TRBD1. The CDR3 length is 18 residues. V lost 2 bases and J lost 6; bases outside the gene matches: 13. The germline gives CDR1 SNHLY, CDR2 FYNNEI. The CDR3, as DNA: TGTGCCAGCAGTGAAAACCCTCGGGACAGGGGTCCGTCCAATGAGCAGTTCTTC. This codes for CASSENPRDRGPSNEQFF.

This rearrangement joins TRBV28 to TRBJ2-1; 11 bases map to TRBD1. The CDR3 covers 16 residues. Trimming cost V 2 bases and J 7 bases; bases outside gene matches: 7. Germline CDR1 reads MDHEN; CDR2 reads SYDVKM. CDR3 loop: CASSLRGQGARNEQFF. CDR3 DNA: TGTGCCAGCAGTTTACGAGGACAGGGGGCGAGGAATGAGCAGTTCTTC.

CDR3 nucleotides: TGTGCCAGCACCCCCATTGGGACAGGGTACGACTATGGCTACACCTTC. It yields the protein CASTPIGTGYDYGYTF. J is TRBJ1-2 and V is TRBV7-9; 9 bases are a match to TRBD1. Germline lookup yields CDR1 SEHNR and CDR2 FQNEAQ (reference sequence). V shed 7 bases, J shed 3 bases, and the junction held 12 bases outside the gene matches. This CDR3 has 16 amino acids.

In this sample, this clonotype turned up a few times. The rearrangement uses TRBV5-6 and TRBJ1-2; D ambiguous. V lost 2 bases and J lost 0, with 11 bases in between. The germline V gene encodes CDR1 SGHDT and CDR2 YYEEEE. CDR3 length equals 15 residues. The CDR3: CASSFEGMTNYGYTF. The CDR3 nucleotides are TGTGCCAGCAGCTTCGAGGGAATGACTAACTATGGCTACACCTTC.

The CDR3 sequence is CAWSRANTGELFF. In DNA form, the CDR3 reads TGTGCCTGGAGTAGGGCGAACACCGGGGAGCTGTTTTTT. This rearrangement joins TRBV30 to TRBJ2-2; D is ambiguous. Deletions cut 2 bases from V and 0 bases from J, with 4 bases between. This CDR3 contains 13 residues. From germline, CDR1 is GTSNPN and CDR2 SVGIG (reference sequence). The variable domain in full, completed from reference TRBV30 and TRBJ2-2, reads SQTIHQWPATLVQPVGSPLSLECTVEGTSNPNLYWYRQAAGRGLQLLFYSVGIGQISSEVPQNLSASRPQDRQFILSSKKLLLSDSGFYLCAWSRANTGELFFGEGSRLTVL.

This sequence joins TRBV7-2 and TRBJ1-2, with D possibly being TRBD1 (5 bases). Germline V gene lookup returns CDR1 SGHTA and CDR2 FQGNSA. This CDR3 region has 18 residues. V lost 2 bases to trimming and J lost 4 bases, with 23 bases between them. DNA for the CDR3: TGTGCCAGCAGCTTAATGGGACGCCAAGGGATTACACTCTATGGCTACACCTTC. Protein sequence: CASSLMGRQGITLYGYTF.

The J gene is TRBJ2-1, the V gene TRBV28; the match to TRBD2 covers 7 bases. Germline loops: CDR1 MDHEN, CDR2 SYDVKM. V lost 5 bases to trimming and J lost 5 bases; unmatched junction nucleotides: 6. The CDR3 loop spans 14 amino acids. CDR3 nucleotide sequence: TGTGCCAGCAGTGCCGGACTAGTCCACAATGAGCAGTTCTTC. This translates into CASSAGLVHNEQFF.

The genes are TRBV7-3 and TRBJ2-3, with D perhaps matching TRBD1 (6 bases). Germline V gives CDR1 SGHTA, CDR2 FQGTGA. This CDR3 has 15 amino acids. V was pared by 2 bases and J by 6 bases, with 15 bases between. This CDR3 reads CASSLPPGEGDTQYF. In DNA, the CDR3 is TGTGCCAGCAGCTTACCCCCAGGGGAAGGGGATACGCAGTATTTT.

The chain has TRBV28 and TRBJ2-1; 8 bases align to TRBD2. J lost 0 bases, V lost 6 bases, and 7 bases had no gene match. CDR1 is MDHEN, CDR2 SYDVKM, per germline. This CDR3 comprises 16 residues. CDR3 sequence: CASREREGSSYNEQFF. Written as DNA, the CDR3 is TGTGCCAGCAGGGAACGGGAGGGCAGCTCCTACAATGAGCAGTTCTTC.